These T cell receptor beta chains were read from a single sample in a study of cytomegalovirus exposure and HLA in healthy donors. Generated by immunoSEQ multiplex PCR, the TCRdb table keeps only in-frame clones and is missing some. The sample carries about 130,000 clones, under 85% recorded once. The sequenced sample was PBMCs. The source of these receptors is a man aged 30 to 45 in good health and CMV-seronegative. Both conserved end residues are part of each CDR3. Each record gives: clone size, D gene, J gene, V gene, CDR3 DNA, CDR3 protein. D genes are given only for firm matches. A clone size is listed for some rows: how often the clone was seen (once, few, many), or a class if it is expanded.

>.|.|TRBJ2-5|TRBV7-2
TGTGCCAGCAGCTTAGAAGTACTAGCCTGGGAGACCCAGTACTTC
CASSLEVLAWETQYF
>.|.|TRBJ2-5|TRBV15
TGTGCCACCAGCAGAGTATGGAGCGCGTCGTTAGAGACCCAGTACTTC
CATSRVWSASLETQYF
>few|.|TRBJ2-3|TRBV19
TGTGCCAGTAGTATAGGAATTCAGGGTGCAACAGATACGCAGTATTTT
CASSIGIQGATDTQYF
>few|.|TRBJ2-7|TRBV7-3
TGTGCCAGCAGCTTAACAGGTCACGGGTTCGAGCAGTACTTC
CASSLTGHGFEQYF
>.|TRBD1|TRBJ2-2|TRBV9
TGTGCCAGCAGCGCGGGGACAGCGAACACCGGGGAGCTGTTTTTT
CASSAGTANTGELFF
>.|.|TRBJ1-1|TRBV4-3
TGCGCCAGCAGCCAAGGCCCCGATTTAGGGGACACTGAAGCTTTCTTT
CASSQGPDLGDTEAFF
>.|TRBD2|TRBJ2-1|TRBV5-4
TGTGCCAGCAGCTTGGCAGTTAGCGGGAGAAACAATGAGCAGTTCTTC
CASSLAVSGRNNEQFF
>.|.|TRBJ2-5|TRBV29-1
TGCAGCGTTGAAGACCCGCCAGGCTCAGAGACCCAGTACTTC
CSVEDPPGSETQYF
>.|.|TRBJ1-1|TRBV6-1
TGTGCCAGCAGTGAAAGGCAGGGGAACACTGAAGCTTTCTTT
CASSERQGNTEAFF
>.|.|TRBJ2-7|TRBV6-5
TGTGCCAGCAGTTACTCTGGTGTTGGGCCTGCCTACGAGCAGTACTTC
CASSYSGVGPAYEQYF
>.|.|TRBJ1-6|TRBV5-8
TGTGCCAGCAGCCCCGCCCAGGGGTTTATCTCACCCCTCCACTTT
CASSPAQGFISPLHF
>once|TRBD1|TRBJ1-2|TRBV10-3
TGTGCCATCAGTGATAACAGGGGGAATGGCTACACCTTC
CAISDNRGNGYTF
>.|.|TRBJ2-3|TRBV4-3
TGCGCCAGCAGCCAAGATCACACAGATACGCAGTATTTT
CASSQDHTDTQYF
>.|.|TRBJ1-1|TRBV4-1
TGCGCCAGCAGCCCTTCCGGGTGGACTGAAGCTTTCTTT
CASSPSGWTEAFF
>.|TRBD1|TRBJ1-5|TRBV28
TGTGCCAGCAGTTCAGGACAGGGGGCTTTGATACGGCCCCAGCATTTT
CASSSGQGALIRPQHF
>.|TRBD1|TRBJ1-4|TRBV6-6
TGTGCCAGCACCCCAGGGGGCAATGAAAAACTGTTTTTT
CASTPGGNEKLFF
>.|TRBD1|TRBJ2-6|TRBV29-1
TGCAGCGTTGTAGGGGACAGGGTCTCTGGGGCCAACGTCCTGACTTTC
CSVVGDRVSGANVLTF
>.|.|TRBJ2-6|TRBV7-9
TGTGCCAGCAGCCCCAGGGTCTACCTGGGCTCTGGGGCCAACGTCCTGACTTTC
CASSPRVYLGSGANVLTF
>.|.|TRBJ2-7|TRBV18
TGTGCCAGCTCACCAGGGGCGGATTACGAGCAGTACTTC
CASSPGADYEQYF
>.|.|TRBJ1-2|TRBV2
TGTGCCAGCAGTGAGGACGCAGGGCTATCCCTCTATGGCTACACCTTC
CASSEDAGLSLYGYTF
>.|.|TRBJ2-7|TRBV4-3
TGCGCCAGCAGCCAGGTAGCCTCCACCTACGAGCAGTACTTC
CASSQVASTYEQYF
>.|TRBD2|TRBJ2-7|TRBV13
TGTGCCAGCAGCTTAAGAAGACTAGCGGAATCCTACGAGCAGTACTTC
CASSLRRLAESYEQYF
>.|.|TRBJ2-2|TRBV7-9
TGTGCCAGCAGCCAACAGAACACCGGGGAGCTGTTTTTT
CASSQQNTGELFF
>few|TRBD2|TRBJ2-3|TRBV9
TGTGCCAGCAGCGTAGGGCCCGCTAGCGGGGGGGATACGCAGTATTTT
CASSVGPASGGDTQYF
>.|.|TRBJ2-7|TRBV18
TGTGCCAGCTCAACCGGCTCGGGGGAGCAGTACTTC
CASSTGSGEQYF
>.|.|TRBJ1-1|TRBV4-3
TGCGCCAGCAGCCAAGATATGACAGACACTGAAGCTTTCTTT
CASSQDMTDTEAFF
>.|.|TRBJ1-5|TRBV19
TGTGCCAGTAGTGAACCGGGGGACGGACAGCCCCAGCATTTT
CASSEPGDGQPQHF
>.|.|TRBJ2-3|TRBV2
TGTGCCAGCAGAATCTCACATGTTCCAGATACGCAGTATTTT
CASRISHVPDTQYF
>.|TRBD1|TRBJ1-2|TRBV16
TGTGCCAGCAGCCTCCGGGACAGGGGGCAGGACTATGGCTACACCTTC
CASSLRDRGQDYGYTF
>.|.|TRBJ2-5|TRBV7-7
TGTGCTAGCAGCTTAGGGGGGGTTGGGGCTAAAGAGACCCAGTACTTC
CASSLGGVGAKETQYF
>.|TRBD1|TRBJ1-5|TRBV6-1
TGTGCCAGCGACCGGGACAGGGGCAATCAGCCCCAGCATTTT
CASDRDRGNQPQHF
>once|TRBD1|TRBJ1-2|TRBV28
TGTGCCAGCAGTCGGACAGGGGGGAGAGCCTATGGCTACACCTTC
CASSRTGGRAYGYTF
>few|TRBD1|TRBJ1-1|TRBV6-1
TGTGCCAGCAGTGGGACAGGGATAGTCGAAGCTTTCTTT
CASSGTGIVEAFF
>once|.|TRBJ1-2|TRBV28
TGTGCCAGCAGTTTACAGGGCGCTAACTATGGCTACACCTTC
CASSLQGANYGYTF
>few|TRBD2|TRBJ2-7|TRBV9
TGTGCCAGCAGCCCCGGAGCGGGAGTATCCTACGAGCAGTACTTC
CASSPGAGVSYEQYF
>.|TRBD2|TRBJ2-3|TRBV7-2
TGTGCCAGCAGCTACTTCGGGAGCGGGAATAGCGATACGCAGTATTTT
CASSYFGSGNSDTQYF
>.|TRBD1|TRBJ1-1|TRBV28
TGTGCCAGCAGACCAAACAGGGGTTCGAACACTGAAGCTTTCTTT
CASRPNRGSNTEAFF
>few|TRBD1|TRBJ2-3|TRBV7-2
TGTGCCAGCAGCTCTGGGACAGGAAGAGATACGCAGTATTTT
CASSSGTGRDTQYF
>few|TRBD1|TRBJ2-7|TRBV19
TGTGCCAGTAGTATGACGATCCGGGTCCGGGACAGGGTCTCCTACGAGCAGTACTTC
CASSMTIRVRDRVSYEQYF
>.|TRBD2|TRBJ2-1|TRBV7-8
TGTGCCAGCAGCTTAGTTCGGGGGGTATCCTACAATGAGCAGTTCTTC
CASSLVRGVSYNEQFF
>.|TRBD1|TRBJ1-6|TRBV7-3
TGTGCCAGCAGCCGGACAGGGACGTCGGCCCTCCACTTT
CASSRTGTSALHF
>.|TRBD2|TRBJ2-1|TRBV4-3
TGCGCCAGCAGCCGAAATATAGCGGGAGATACCTACAATGAGCAGTTCTTC
CASSRNIAGDTYNEQFF
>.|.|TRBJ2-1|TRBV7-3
TGTGCCAGCAGCTTACGAGGAAATGAGCAGTTCTTC
CASSLRGNEQFF
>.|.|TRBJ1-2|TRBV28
TGTGCCAGCATTGGGGCGGATTATGGCTACACCTTC
CASIGADYGYTF
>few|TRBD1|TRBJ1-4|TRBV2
TGTGCCAGCAGTGTACCGGGACAGGAAAAACTGTTTTTT
CASSVPGQEKLFF
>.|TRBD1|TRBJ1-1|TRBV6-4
TGTGCCAGCAGCCTTGAAGGGGGCGCGAACACTGAAGCTTTCTTT
CASSLEGGANTEAFF
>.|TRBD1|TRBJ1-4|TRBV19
TGTGCCAGTCGGCAGGGGGCGAGGGAAAAACTGTTTTTT
CASRQGAREKLFF
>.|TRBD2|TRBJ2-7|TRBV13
TGTGCCAGCAGCTTAGGCCGGCTAGCGGGTACCTACGAGCAGTACTTC
CASSLGRLAGTYEQYF
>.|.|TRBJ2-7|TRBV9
TGTGCCAGCAGCGTAGGACAGTTTTCTTACGAGCAGTACTTC
CASSVGQFSYEQYF
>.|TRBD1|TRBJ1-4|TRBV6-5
TGTGCCAGCAGCCCTAGTGGACAGGGACTGTTTTTT
CASSPSGQGLFF
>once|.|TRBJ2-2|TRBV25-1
TGTGCCAGCAGTGTAGGGGCGAACACCGGGGAGCTGTTTTTT
CASSVGANTGELFF